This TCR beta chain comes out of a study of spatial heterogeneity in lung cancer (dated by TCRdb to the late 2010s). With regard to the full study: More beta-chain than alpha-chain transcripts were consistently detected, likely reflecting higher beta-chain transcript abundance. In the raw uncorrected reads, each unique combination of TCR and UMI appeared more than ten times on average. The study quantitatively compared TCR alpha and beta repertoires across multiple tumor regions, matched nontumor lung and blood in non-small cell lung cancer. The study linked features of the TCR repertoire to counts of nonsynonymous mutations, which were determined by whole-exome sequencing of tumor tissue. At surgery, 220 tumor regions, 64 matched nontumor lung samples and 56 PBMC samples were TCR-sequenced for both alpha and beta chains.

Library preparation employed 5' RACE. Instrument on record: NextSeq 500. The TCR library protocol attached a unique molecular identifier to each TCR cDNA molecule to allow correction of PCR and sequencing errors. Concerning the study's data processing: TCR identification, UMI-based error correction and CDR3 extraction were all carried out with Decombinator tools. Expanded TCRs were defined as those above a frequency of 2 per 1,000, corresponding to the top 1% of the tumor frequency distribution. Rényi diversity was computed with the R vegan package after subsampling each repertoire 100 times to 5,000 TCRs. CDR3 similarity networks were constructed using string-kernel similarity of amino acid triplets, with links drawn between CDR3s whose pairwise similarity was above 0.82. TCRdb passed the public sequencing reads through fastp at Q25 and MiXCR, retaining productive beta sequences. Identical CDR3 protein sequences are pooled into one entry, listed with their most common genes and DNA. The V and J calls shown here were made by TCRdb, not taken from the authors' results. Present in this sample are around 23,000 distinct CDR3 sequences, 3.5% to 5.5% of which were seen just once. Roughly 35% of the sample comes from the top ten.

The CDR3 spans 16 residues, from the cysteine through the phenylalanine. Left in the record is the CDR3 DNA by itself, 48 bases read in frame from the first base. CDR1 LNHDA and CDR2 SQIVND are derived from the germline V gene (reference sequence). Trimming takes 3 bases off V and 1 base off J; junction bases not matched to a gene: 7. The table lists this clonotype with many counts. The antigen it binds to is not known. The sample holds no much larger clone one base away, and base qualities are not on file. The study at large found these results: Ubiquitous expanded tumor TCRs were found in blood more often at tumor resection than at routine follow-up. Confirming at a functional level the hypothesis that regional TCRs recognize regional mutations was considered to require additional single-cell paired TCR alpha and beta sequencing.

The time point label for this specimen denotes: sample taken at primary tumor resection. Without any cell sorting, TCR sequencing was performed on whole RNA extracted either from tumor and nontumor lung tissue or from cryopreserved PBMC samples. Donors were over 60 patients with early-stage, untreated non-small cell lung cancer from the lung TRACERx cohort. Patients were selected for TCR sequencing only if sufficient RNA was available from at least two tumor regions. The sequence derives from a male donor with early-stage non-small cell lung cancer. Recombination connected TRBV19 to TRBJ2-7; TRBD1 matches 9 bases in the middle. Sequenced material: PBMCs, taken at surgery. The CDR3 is CASSMVQGAGSYEQYF. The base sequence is TGTGCCAGTAGTATGGTACAGGGGGCAGGATCCTACGAGCAGTACTTC.